This TCR beta chain was identified during a study of metastatic and nonmetastatic thyroid tumors. Study-wide findings and caveats: When malignant thyroid tumors were compared with benign nodules, TCR beta diversity was reportedly significantly higher in the malignant tumors. This held in both blood and tumor samples.

This clone was seen ten or more times. Its antigen is still unknown. Trimming at V came to 3 bases and at J to 3 bases, leaving 1 base not matched to a gene. This CDR3 region has 15 residues. Germline V lookup: CDR1 MRHNA, CDR2 SNTAGT. The entire patient cohort was treatment-naive prior to thyroid surgery. In the original workflow: To classify distant metastasis in papillary thyroid cancer, a model was built from CDR3 differences across clinicopathological groups. TCRdb used MiXCR to call clones anew from the PCR reads. TCRdb's processing, not the study's, gives the V and J calls here. The table shows some 18,000 clones, with approximately 22% occurring only once.

The J gene is TRBJ2-1, the V gene TRBV6-4, with 11 bases that match TRBD1. What was sequenced was tumor tissue. The receptor's source is a male donor with papillary thyroid cancer or a benign thyroid nodule (not recorded which). Some clones in this sample may be carry-over from other donors' samples. The CDR3 nucleotides are TGTGCCAGCAGTGAGGGGACAGGGGGCTACAATGAGCAGTTCTTC. It is translated as CASSEGTGGYNEQFF.